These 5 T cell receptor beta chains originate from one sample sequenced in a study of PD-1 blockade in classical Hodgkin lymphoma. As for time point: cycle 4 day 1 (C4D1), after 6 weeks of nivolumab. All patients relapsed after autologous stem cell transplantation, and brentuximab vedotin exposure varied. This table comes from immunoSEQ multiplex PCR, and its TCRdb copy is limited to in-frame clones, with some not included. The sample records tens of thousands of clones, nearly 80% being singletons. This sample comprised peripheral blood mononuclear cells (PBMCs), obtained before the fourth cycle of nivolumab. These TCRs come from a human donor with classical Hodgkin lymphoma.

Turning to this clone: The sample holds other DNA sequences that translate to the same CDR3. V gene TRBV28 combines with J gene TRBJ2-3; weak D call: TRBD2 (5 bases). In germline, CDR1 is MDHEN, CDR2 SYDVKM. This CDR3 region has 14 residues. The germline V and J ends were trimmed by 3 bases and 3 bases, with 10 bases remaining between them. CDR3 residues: CASSFLAGTDTQYF. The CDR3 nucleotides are TGTGCCAGCAGTTTCCTAGCTGGTACAGATACGCAGTATTTT.

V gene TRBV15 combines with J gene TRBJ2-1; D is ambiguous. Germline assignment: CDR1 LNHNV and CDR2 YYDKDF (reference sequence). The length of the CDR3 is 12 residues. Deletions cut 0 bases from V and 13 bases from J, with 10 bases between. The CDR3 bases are TGTGCCACCAGCAGAGATTTTGGATTCCAGTTCTTC. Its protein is CATSRDFGFQFF.

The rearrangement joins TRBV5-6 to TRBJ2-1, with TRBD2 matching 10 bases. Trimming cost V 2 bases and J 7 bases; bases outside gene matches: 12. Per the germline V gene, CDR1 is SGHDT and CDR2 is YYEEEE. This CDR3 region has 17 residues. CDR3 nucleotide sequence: TGTGCCAGCAGCTTCCTAGCGGGAGAGGTCTGGTTGAATGAGCAGTTCTTC. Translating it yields CASSFLAGEVWLNEQFF.

The CDR3 DNA reads as TGCGCCAGCAGCCAGGGACAGGGGGCTGGGGCCAACGTCCTGACTTTC. Its protein is CASSQGQGAGANVLTF. The chain couples TRBV5-1 to TRBJ2-6; 11 bases match TRBD1. With V trimmed by 4 bases and J by 2 bases, 2 bases remained unmatched. CDR3 length: 16 residues. Germline V gene data show CDR1 as SGHRS and CDR2 as YFSETQ.

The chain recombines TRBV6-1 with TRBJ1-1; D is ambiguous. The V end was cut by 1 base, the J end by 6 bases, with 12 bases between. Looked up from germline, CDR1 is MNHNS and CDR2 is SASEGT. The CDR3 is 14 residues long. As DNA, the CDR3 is TGTGCCAGCAGTGAAGTAGGTATGACCCCTGAAGCTTTCTTT. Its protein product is CASSEVGMTPEAFF.